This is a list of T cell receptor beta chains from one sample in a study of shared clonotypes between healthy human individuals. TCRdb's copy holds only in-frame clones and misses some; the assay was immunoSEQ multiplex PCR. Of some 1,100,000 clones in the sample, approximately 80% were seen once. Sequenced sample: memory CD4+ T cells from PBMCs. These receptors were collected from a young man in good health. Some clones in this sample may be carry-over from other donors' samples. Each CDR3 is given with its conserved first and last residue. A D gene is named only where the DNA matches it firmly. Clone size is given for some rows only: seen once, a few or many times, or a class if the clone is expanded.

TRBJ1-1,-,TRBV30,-,TGTGCCTGGACCCTACATCGTATGAACACTGAAGCTTTCTTT,CAWTLHRMNTEAFF
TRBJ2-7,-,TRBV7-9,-,TGTGCCAGCAGCCCACAGGGAGGTTCGGACGAGCAGTACTTC,CASSPQGGSDEQYF
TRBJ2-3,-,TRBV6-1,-,TGTGCCAGCAGTGTTCCGGAGCGGCAAGATACGCAGTATTTT,CASSVPERQDTQYF
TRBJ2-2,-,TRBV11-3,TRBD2,TGTGCCAGCAGCTCCCGATCCGGGACTAGGGGCGGGTACACCGGGGAGCTGTTTTTT,CASSSRSGTRGGYTGELFF
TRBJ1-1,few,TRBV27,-,TGTGCCAGCAGTTTATCGGCAGGGGACACTGAAGCTTTCTTT,CASSLSAGDTEAFF
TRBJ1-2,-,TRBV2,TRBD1,TGTGCCAGCAGTGGCGCCTCGGGACAGGGGGCCTATGGCTACACCTTC,CASSGASGQGAYGYTF
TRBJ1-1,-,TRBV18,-,TGTGCCAGCTCACCCGGACAGCTCATGAACACTGAAGCTTTCTTT,CASSPGQLMNTEAFF
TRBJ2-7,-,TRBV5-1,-,TGCGCCAGCAGCTTGGGGGCTGTCTCCTACGAGCAGTACTTC,CASSLGAVSYEQYF
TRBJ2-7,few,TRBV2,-,TGTGCCAGCAGTGCCCAGGTCTACGAGCAGTACTTC,CASSAQVYEQYF
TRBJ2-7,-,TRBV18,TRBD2,TGTGCCAGCTCACCTTCTGGGAGGGGAGATTACGAGCAGTACTTC,CASSPSGRGDYEQYF
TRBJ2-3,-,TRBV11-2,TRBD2,TGTGCCAGCAGCCTTAGCGGGAGAGGGACAGATACGCAGTATTTT,CASSLSGRGTDTQYF
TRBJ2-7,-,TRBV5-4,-,TGTGCCAGCAGCTTGGCGGGGCTGCAGGAGCAGTACTTC,CASSLAGLQEQYF
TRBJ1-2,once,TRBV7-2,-,TGTGCCAGCAGCTTAATGAGGGCTGGCTACACCTTC,CASSLMRAGYTF
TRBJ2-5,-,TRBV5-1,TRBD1,TGCGCCAGCAGCTCCGGGACAGGAATGGAGACCCAGTACTTC,CASSSGTGMETQYF
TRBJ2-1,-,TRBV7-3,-,TGTGCCAGCAGCTTAATCATGATCGGGGAGCAGTTCTTC,CASSLIMIGEQFF
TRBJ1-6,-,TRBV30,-,TGTGCCTGGCGAAGGGACTTAGCAATCGGGTCACCCCTCCACTTT,CAWRRDLAIGSPLHF
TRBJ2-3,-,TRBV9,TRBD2,TGTGCCAGCAGCGCACGACTAGCGGGAGATGGAGATACGCAGTATTTT,CASSARLAGDGDTQYF
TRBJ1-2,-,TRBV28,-,TGTGCCAGCAGTTCGGGGGAGCTTGGCTACACCTTC,CASSSGELGYTF
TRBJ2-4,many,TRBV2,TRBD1,TGTGCCAGCAGTGCAGGACAGGGGGCGAGGGCCAAAAACATTCAGTACTTC,CASSAGQGARAKNIQYF
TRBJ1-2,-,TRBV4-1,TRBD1,TGCGCCAGCAGCCAGGGGACAGGGGGTAACTATGGCTACACCTTC,CASSQGTGGNYGYTF
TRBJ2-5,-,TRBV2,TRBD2,TGTGCCAGCCGGGCTAGCGGGAGTAGGACCCAGTACTTC,CASRASGSRTQYF
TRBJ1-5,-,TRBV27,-,TGTGCCAGCAGTTTATCAGGATATAGCAATCAGCCCCAGCATTTT,CASSLSGYSNQPQHF
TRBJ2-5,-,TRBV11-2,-,TGTGCCAGCAGCTTAGGGGCAGACCAAGTCGGGAAGACCCAGTACTTC,CASSLGADQVGKTQYF
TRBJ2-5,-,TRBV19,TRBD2,TGTGCCAGTAGTCTAAGACTAGCGGGTCAGTACCAAGAGACCCAGTACTTC,CASSLRLAGQYQETQYF
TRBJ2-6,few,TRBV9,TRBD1,TGTGCCAGCAGCGCACAGGGGGCGGGGGCCAACGTCCTGACTTTC,CASSAQGAGANVLTF
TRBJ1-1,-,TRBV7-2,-,TGTGCCAGCAGCCTTCTAGCGGCGAACACTGAAGCTTTCTTT,CASSLLAANTEAFF
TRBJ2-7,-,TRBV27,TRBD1,TGTGCCAGCAGCCGACAGGGGGCCTACGAGCAGTACTTC,CASSRQGAYEQYF
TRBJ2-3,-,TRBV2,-,TGTGCCAGCGAGCGTGAGTCAGATACGCAGTATTTT,CASERESDTQYF
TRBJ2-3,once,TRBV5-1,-,TGCGCCAGCAGCCCCCCCTGGGAGGGCACAGATACGCAGTATTTT,CASSPPWEGTDTQYF
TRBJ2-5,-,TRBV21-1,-,TGTGCCAGCAGCGACCCAATTCGAGGGGTTCGGGAGACCCAGTACTTC,CASSDPIRGVRETQYF
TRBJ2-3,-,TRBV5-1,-,TGCGCCAGCAGCTTGGGTGCGCTAGCGAGCACAGATACGCAGTATTTT,CASSLGALASTDTQYF
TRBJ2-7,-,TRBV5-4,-,TGTGCCAGCAGCTTGCCCTATTCCTACGAGCAGTACTTC,CASSLPYSYEQYF
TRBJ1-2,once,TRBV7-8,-,TGTGCCAGCAGCCGAAAGACCTATGGCTACACCTTC,CASSRKTYGYTF
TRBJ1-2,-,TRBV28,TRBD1,TGTGCCAGCAGTTTAGGGGACAGGGGAGGCTACACCTTC,CASSLGDRGGYTF